A single sample is the source of the 7 T cell receptor beta chains below, sequenced in a study of T cells in Graves' hyperthyroidism and ophthalmopathy. Amplified regions were TCR beta CDR3 sequences from RNA transcripts. An initial round of RT-PCR targeting the TCR CDR3 relied on the HTBI primer set. TCRdb analysed the multiplex PCR reads with MiXCR anew, one entry per CDR3 protein. The sample holds some 550,000 distinct CDR3 sequences, more than 15% seen once. Sequenced: blood. The receptors were gathered from a woman aged 40 to 55 with Graves' ophthalmopathy.

V gene TRBV5-6 combines with J gene TRBJ2-7, with 10 bases identical to TRBD2. In germline, CDR1 is SGHDT, CDR2 YYEEEE. CDR3 length: 16 amino acids. Trimming at V came to 4 bases and at J to 2 bases, leaving 9 bases not matched to a gene. In nucleotides, the CDR3 is TGTGCCAGCAGCGGACCTAGCGGGAGTACCCCCTACGAGCAGTACTTC. Its translation: CASSGPSGSTPYEQYF. Filled out from reference TRBV5-6 and TRBJ2-7, the complete variable domain reads DAGVTQSPTHLIKTRGQQVTLRCSPKSGHDTVSWYQQALGQGPQFIFQYYEEEERQRGNFPDRFSGHQFPNYSSELNVNALLLGDSALYLCASSGPSGSTPYEQYFGPGTRLTVT.

V is TRBV6-6 and J is TRBJ2-7, with TRBD1 matching over 7 bases. V was clipped by 1 base and J by 2 bases; unmatched bases: 17. The CDR3 runs to 19 residues. CDR1 is MNHNY, CDR2 SVGAGI, per germline (reference sequence). The CDR3 here is CASSYLKSYRQGLTYEQYF. The CDR3 DNA reads TGTGCCAGCAGTTACTTAAAAAGTTACCGACAGGGCCTTACCTACGAGCAGTACTTC.

Many counts were recorded for this clonotype. The chain joins TRBV28 to TRBJ2-1; TRBD2 matches at 13 bases. The CDR3 length is 14 residues. Per germline, CDR1 MDHEN and CDR2 SYDVKM. The V and J ends lost 6 bases and 4 bases, in that order; junction bases with no gene match: 0. The CDR3 DNA sequence: TGTGCCAGCAGACTAGCGGGGGGGTACAATGAGCAGTTCTTC. Protein sequence: CASRLAGGYNEQFF.

The chain has TRBV5-1 and TRBJ2-2; D remains ambiguous. This CDR3 is 15 amino acids long. The ends were cut back, 2 bases at V and 0 bases at J, with 8 bases in the middle. The germline V gene has CDR1 SGHRS and CDR2 YFSETQ. The CDR3 region is CASSFDQPNTGELFF. CDR3 coding DNA: TGCGCCAGCAGCTTTGACCAGCCGAACACCGGGGAGCTGTTTTTT.

This clonotype was recorded at least ten times. The chain carries TRBV6-5 and TRBJ2-1, with D perhaps matching TRBD1 or TRBD2 (5 bases each). This CDR3 has 16 residues. Trimming left V 2 bases short and J 5 bases short, with 16 bases between. Germline loops: CDR1 MNHEY, CDR2 SVGAGI. This chain's CDR3 is CASSYAGSRDHNEQFF. The CDR3 bases are TGTGCCAGCAGTTACGCCGGATCAAGGGACCACAATGAGCAGTTCTTC.

The chain recombines TRBV7-2 with TRBJ1-1; D unresolved. CDR1 and CDR2 (germline): SGHTA, FQGNSA. Trimming left V 1 base short and J 3 bases short, with 9 bases between. The CDR3 totals 14 residues. CDR3 residues: CASSLEGVDTEAFF. As DNA, the CDR3 is TGTGCCAGCAGCTTAGAGGGAGTGGACACTGAAGCTTTCTTT.

The chain employs TRBV11-1 and TRBJ2-1; 8 nucleotides agree with TRBD2. The V segment lost 5 bases and the J segment 10 bases; nucleotides outside the gene matches: 13. This CDR3 has 15 residues. Germline V CDR1 and CDR2: SGHAT, FQDESV (reference sequence). The CDR3 loop reads CASSQTPGLGYEQFF. In DNA, the CDR3 is TGTGCCAGCAGCCAAACTCCGGGACTAGGCTACGAGCAGTTCTTC.